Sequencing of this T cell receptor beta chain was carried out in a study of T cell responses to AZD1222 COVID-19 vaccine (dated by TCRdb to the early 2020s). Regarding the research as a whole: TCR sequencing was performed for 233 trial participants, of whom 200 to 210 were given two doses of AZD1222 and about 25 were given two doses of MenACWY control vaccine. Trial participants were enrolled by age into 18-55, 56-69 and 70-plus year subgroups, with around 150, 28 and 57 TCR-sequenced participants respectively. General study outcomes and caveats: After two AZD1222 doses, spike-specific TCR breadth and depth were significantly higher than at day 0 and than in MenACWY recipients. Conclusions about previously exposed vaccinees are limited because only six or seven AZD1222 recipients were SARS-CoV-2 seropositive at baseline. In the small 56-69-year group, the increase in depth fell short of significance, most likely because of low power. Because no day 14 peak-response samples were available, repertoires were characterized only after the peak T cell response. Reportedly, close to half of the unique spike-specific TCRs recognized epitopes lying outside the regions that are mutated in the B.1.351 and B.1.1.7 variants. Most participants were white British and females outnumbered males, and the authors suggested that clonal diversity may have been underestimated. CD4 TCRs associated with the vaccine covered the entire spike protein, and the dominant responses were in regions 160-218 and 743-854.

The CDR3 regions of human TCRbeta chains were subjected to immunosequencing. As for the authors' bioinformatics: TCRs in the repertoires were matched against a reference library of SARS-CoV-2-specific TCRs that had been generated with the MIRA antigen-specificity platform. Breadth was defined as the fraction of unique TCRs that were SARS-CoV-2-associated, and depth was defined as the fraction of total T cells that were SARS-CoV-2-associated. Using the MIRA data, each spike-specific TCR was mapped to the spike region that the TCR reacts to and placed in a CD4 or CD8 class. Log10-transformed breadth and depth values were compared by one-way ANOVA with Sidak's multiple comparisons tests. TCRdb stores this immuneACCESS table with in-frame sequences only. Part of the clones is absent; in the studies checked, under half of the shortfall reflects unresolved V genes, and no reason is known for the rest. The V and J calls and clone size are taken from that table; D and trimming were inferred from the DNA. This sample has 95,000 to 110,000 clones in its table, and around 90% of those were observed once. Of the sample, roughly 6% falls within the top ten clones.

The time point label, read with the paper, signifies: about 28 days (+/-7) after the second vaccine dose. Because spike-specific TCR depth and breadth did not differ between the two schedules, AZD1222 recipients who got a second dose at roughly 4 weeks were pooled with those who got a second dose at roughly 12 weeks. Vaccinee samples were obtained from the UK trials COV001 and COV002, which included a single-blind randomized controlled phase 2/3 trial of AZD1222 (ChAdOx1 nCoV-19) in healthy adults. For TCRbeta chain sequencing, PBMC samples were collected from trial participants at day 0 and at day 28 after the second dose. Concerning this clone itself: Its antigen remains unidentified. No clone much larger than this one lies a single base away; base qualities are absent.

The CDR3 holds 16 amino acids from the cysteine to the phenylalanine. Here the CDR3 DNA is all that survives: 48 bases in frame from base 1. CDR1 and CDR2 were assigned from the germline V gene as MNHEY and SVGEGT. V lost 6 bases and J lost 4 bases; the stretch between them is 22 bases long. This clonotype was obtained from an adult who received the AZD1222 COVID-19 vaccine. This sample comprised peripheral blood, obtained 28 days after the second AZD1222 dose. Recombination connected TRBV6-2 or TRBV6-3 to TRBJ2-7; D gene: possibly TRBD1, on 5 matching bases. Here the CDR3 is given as CASSSPRQGGKYEQYF. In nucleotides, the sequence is TGTGCCAGCAGCTCCCCTCGTCAGGGCGGCAAGTACGAGCAGTACTTC.